What follows is one T cell receptor beta chain and its context. As yet, its antigen is unknown. This sample was taken from a study of graft-versus-host responses after intestinal transplantation. Study at large: The study gave all recipients anti-thymocyte globulin induction, then tacrolimus and steroids for roughly 3 years. Findings of the study overall: With peak circulating GvH clone levels came an association with early post-transplant HvG declines. The presence of high graft-versus-host to host-versus-graft clonal ratios in allografts characterized patients with graft-donor T cell macrochimerism. Some GvH clones were seen earlier in gut or blood, suggesting intestinal origin.

CDR1 and CDR2 (germline): SGHRS, YFSETQ. Between the trimmed V and J ends, which lost 4 bases and 2 bases, there was a span of 19 bases. The CDR3 has 16 residues. Data came from immunoSEQ multiplex PCR; TCRdb stores just in-frame clones and leaves some out. Of 65,000 to 90,000 clones detected, roughly 90% appear once; the ten largest clones hold around 2.6%. The sequencing used unstimulated CD8+ T cells sorted from spleen or lymph node cells, collected before intestinal transplant. The clonotype was recovered from a human donor who received an intestinal transplant. This sequence joins TRBV5-1 and TRBJ2-7; weak D call: TRBD1 (6 bases). In nucleotides, the CDR3 is TGCGCCAGCAGCCCAAGGCAGGGGCCTAAGACCTACGAGCAGTACTTC. This codes for CASSPRQGPKTYEQYF.